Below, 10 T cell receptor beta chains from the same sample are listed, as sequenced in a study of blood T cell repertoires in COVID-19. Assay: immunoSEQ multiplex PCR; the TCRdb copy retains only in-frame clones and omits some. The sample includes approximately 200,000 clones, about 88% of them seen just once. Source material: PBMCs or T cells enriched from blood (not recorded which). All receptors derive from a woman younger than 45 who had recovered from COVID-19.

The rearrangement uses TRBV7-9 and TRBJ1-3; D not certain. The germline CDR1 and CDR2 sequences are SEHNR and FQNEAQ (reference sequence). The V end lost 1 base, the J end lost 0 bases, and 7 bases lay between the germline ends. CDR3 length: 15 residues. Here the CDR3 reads CASSLGTYSGNTIYF. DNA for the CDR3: TGTGCCAGCAGCTTAGGCACCTACTCTGGAAACACCATATATTTT.

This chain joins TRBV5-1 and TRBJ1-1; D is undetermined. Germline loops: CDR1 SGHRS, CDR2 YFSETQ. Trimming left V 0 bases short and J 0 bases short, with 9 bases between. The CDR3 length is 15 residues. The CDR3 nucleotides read TGCGCCAGCAGCTTGGCCGGAGGCTTGAACACTGAAGCTTTCTTT. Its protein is CASSLAGGLNTEAFF.

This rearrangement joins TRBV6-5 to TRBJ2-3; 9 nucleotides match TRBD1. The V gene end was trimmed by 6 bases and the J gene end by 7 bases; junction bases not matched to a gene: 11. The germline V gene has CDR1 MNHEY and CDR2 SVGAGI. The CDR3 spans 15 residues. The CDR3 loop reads CASSPVPGQGNTQYF. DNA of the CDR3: TGTGCCAGCAGCCCAGTCCCCGGACAGGGGAATACGCAGTATTTT.

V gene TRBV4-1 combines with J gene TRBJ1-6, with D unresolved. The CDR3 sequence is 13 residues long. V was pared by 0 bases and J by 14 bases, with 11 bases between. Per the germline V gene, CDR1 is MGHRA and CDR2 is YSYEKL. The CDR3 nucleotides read TGCGCCAGCAGCCAAGATGGACTAGGAGCCCTCCACTTT. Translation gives CASSQDGLGALHF.

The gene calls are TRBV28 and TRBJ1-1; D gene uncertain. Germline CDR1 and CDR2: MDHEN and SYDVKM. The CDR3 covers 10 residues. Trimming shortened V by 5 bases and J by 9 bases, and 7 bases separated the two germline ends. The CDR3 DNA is TGTGCCAGCAGTACCCAGAAAGCTTTCTTT. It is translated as CASSTQKAFF. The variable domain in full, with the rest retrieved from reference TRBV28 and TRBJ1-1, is DVKVTQSSRYLVKRTGEKVFLECVQDMDHENMFWYRQDPGLGLRLIYFSYDVKMKEKGDIPEGYSVSREKKERFSLILESASTNQTSMYLCASSTQKAFFGQGTRLTVV.

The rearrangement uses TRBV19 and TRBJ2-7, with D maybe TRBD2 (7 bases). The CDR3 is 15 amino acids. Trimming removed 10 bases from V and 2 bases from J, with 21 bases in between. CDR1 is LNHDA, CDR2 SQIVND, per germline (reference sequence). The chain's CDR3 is CATYATGGPPYEQYF. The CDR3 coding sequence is TGTGCCACCTATGCGACGGGGGGCCCCCCCTACGAGCAGTACTTC.

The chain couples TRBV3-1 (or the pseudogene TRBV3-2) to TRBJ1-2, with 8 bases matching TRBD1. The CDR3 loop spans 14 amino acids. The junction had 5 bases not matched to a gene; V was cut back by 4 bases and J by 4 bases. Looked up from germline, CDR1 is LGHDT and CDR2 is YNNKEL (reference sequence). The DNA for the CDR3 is TGTGCCAGCAGCCCAGGACAGGGCGGCTATGGCTACACCTTC. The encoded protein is CASSPGQGGYGYTF.

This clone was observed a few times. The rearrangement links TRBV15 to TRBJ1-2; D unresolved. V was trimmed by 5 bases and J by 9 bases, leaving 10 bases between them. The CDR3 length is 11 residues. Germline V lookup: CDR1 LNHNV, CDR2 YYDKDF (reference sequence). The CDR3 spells CATSGSGSYTF. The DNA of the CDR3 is TGTGCCACCAGCGGGTCGGGGAGCTACACCTTC.

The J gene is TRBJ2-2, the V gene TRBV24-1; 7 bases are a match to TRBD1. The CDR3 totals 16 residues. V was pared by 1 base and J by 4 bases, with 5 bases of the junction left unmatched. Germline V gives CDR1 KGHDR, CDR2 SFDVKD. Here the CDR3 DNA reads TGTGCCACCAGTGATTTCAGACAGGGACCCACCGGGGAGCTGTTTTTT. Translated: CATSDFRQGPTGELFF.

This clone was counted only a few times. CDR3 in amino acids: CASSESSGGYNEQFF. In nucleotides, the CDR3 is TGTGCCAGCAGTGAATCCTCAGGGGGCTACAATGAGCAGTTCTTC. The chain combines TRBV6-4 with TRBJ2-1; 7 bases are shared with TRBD1. CDR3 length: 15 residues. CDR1 is MRHNA and CDR2 is SNTAGT in the germline V gene. The V segment lost 3 bases and the J segment 3 bases; nucleotides outside the gene matches: 5.